The present T cell receptor beta chain was sequenced within a study of blood T cell repertoires in COVID-19. About the research overall: Sites across the United States, Italy and Spain contributed samples from acute and convalescent COVID-19. PBMCs, B-cell-depleted T cells, or T cells were the source of the cDNA or gDNA that made up the material.

As originally analysed: For nucleated cells, counts were estimated from reference gene primer amplification. The method was immunoSEQ multiplex PCR; TCRdb's version includes in-frame clones alone and lacks a portion of them. The V and J calls and clone size come from that table; D and trimming were worked out from the DNA. The data hold tens of thousands of clones, with over 80% observed a single time. J was trimmed by 2 bases and V by 10 bases; bases with no gene match: 3. The CDR3 is made up of 14 amino acids. Germline V gene sequence: CDR1 MDHEN, CDR2 SYDVKM. The chain is built from TRBV28 and TRBJ2-6; 9 nucleotides match TRBD1. This receptor was taken from a man in his 70s with acute or convalescent COVID-19. The specimen sequenced was peripheral blood. The CDR3 sequence is CATQGAAGANVLTF. The CDR3 DNA sequence: TGTGCCACACAGGGGGCGGCTGGGGCCAACGTCCTGACTTTC. Based on the CDR3 plus reference TRBV28 and TRBJ2-6, the full variable domain is DVKVTQSSRYLVKRTGEKVFLECVQDMDHENMFWYRQDPGLGLRLIYFSYDVKMKEKGDIPEGYSVSREKKERFSLILESASTNQTSMYLCATQGAAGANVLTFGAGSRLTVL.